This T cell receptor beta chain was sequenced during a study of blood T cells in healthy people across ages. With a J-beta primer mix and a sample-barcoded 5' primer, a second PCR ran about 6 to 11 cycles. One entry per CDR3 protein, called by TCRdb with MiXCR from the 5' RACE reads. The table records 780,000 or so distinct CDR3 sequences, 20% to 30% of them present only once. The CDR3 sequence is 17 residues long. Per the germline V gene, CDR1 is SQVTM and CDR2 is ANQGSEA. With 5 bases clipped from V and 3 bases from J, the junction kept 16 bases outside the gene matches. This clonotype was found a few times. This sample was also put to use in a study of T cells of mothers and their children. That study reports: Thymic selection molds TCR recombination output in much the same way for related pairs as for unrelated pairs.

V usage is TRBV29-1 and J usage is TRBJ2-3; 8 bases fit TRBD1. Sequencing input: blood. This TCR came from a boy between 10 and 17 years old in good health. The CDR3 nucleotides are TGCAGCGTTTGGTCAGGGGGCGGACGGGAATTAACAGATACGCAGTATTTT. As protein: CSVWSGGGRELTDTQYF.